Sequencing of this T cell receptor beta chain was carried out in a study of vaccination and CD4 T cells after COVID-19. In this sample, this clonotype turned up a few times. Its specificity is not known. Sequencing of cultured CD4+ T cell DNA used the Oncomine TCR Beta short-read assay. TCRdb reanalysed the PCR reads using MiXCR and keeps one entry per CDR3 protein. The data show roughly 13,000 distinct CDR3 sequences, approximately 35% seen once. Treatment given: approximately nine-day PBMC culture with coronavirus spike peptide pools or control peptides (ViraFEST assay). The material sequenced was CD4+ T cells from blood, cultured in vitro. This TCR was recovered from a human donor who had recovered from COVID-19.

The CDR3 sequence: CAMGQGTGELFF. The CDR3 DNA reads as TGTGCCATGGGACAGGGTACCGGGGAGCTGTTTTTT. The gene calls are TRBV10-3 and TRBJ2-2, with 9 bases fitting TRBD1. Trimming removed 9 bases from V and 5 bases from J; junction bases left unmatched: 1. Per the germline V gene, CDR1 is ENHRY and CDR2 is SYGVKD. CDR3 length: 12 amino acids.